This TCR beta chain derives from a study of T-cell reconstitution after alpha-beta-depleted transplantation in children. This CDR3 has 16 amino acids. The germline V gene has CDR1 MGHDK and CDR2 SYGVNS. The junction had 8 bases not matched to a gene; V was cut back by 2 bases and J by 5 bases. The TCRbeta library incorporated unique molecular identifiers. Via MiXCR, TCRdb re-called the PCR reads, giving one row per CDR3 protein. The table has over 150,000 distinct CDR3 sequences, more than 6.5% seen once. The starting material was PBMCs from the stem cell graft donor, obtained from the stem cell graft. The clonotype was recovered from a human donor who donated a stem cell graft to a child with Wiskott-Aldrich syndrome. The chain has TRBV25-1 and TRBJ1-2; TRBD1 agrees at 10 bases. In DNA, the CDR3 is TGTGCCAGCAGTGAAACCACGGGGACAGGGGCATATGGCTACACCTTC. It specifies CASSETTGTGAYGYTF.